This T cell receptor (beta chain) was sequenced for a study of T cell changes during pregnancy in multiple sclerosis. Data came from immunoSEQ multiplex PCR; TCRdb stores just in-frame clones and leaves some out. Of 50,000 to 60,000 clones listed, about 93% are singletons. Germline V gives CDR1 MNHEY, CDR2 SMNVEV (reference sequence). The V and J ends lost 8 bases and 7 bases, in that order; junction bases with no gene match: 12. The CDR3 runs to 14 residues. This rearrangement joins TRBV27 to TRBJ2-7; TRBD1 aligns across 9 bases. The clonotype originates from a female donor with multiple sclerosis, enrolled in a pregnancy study. The material sequenced was CD4+ T cells from peripheral blood mononuclear cells, taken in the second trimester of pregnancy. The CDR3 DNA sequence: TGTGCCAGCGCACGGGACAGGGCCTCCTGGGAGCAGTACTTC. This sequence encodes CASARDRASWEQYF.